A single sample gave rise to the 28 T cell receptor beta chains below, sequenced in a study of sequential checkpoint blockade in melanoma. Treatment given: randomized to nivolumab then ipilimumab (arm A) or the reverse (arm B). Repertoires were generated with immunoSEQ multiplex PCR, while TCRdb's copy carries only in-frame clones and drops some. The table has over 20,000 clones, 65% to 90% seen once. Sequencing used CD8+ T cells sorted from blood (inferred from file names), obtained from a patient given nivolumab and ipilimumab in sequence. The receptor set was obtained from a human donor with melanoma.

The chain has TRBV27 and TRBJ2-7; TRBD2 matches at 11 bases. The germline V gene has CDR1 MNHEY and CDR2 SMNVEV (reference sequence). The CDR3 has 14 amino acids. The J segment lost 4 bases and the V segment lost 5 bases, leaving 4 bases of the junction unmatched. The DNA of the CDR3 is TGTGCCAGCAGTACGACTAGCGGGGCATACGAGCAGTACTTC. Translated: CASSTTSGAYEQYF.

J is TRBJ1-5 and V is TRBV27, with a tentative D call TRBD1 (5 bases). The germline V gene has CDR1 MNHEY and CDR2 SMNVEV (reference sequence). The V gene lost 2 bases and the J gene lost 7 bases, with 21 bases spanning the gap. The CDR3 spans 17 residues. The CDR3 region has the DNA TGTGCCAGCAGTTTAACCCCCCCCACAGGTAACAGGCAGCCCCAGCATTTT. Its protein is CASSLTPPTGNRQPQHF.

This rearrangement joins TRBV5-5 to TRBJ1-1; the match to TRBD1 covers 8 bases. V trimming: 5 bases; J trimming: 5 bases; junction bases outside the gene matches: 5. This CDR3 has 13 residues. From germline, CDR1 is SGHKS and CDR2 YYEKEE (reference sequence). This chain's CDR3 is CASSWDRRTEAFF. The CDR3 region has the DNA TGTGCCAGCAGTTGGGACAGGAGGACTGAAGCTTTCTTT.

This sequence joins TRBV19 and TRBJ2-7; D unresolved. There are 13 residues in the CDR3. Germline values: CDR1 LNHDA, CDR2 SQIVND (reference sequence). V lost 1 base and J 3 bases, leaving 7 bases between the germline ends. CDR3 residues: CASSIGFSYEQYF. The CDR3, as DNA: TGTGCCAGTAGTATAGGTTTCAGCTACGAGCAGTACTTC.

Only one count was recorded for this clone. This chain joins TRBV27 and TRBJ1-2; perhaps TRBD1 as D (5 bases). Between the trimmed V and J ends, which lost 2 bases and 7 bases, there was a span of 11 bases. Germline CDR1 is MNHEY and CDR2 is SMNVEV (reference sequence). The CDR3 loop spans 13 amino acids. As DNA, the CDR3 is TGTGCCAGCAGTTTAACAGGCCGAGGTGGCTACACCTTC. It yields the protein CASSLTGRGGYTF.

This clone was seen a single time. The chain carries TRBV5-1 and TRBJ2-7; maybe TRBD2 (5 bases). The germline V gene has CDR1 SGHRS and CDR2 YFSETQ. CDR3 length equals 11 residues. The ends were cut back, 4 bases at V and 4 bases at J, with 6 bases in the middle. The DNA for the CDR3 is TGCGCCAGCAGCCCGGGATACGAGCAGTACTTC. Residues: CASSPGYEQYF.

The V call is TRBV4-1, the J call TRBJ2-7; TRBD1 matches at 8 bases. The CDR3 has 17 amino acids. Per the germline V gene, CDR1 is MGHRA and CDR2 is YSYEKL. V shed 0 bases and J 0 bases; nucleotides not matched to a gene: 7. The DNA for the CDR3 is TGCGCCAGCAGCCAAGAACCTACAGGGGGTCTCTCCTACGAGCAGTACTTC. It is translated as CASSQEPTGGLSYEQYF.

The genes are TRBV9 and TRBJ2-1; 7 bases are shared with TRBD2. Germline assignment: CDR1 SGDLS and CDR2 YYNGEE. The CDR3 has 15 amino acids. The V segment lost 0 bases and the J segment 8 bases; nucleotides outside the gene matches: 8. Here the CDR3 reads CASSVGAGVSYEQFF. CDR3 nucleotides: TGTGCCAGCAGCGTAGGGGCGGGAGTTTCGTATGAGCAGTTCTTC.

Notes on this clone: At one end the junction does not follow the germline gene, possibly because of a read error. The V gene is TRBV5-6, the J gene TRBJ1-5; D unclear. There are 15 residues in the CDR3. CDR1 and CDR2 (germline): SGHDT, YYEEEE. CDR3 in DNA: TGTGCCAGCAGTTTGGGAGGGCAGTTCAATCAGCCCCAGCATTTT. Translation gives CASSLGGQFNQPQHF.

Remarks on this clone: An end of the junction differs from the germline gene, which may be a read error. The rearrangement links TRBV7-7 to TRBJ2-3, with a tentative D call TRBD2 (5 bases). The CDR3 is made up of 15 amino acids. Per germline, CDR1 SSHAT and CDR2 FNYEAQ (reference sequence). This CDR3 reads CASSFRRTPTDTQYF. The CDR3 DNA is TGTGCTAGCAGCTTTAGGAGGACTCCCACAGATACGCAGTATTTT. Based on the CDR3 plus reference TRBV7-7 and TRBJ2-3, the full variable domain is GAGVSQSPRYKVTKRGQDVTLRCDPISSHATLYWYQQALGQGPEFLTYFNYEAQPDKSGLPSDRFSAERPEGSISTLTIQRTEQRDSAMYRCASSFRRTPTDTQYFGPGTRLTVL.

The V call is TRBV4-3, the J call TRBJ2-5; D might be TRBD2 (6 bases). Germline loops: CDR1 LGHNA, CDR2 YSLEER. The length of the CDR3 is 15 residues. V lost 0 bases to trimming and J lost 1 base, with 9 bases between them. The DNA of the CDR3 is TGCGCCAGCAGCCAAGACTGGCGGGGCCAAGAGACCCAGTACTTC. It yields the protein CASSQDWRGQETQYF.

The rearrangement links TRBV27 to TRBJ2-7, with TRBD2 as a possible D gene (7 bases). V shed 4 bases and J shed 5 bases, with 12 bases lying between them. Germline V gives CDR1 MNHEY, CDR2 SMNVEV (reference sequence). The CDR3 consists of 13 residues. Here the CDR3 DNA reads TGTGCCAGCAGTTGGGGGGGCCGAAACGAGCAGTACTTC. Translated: CASSWGGRNEQYF.

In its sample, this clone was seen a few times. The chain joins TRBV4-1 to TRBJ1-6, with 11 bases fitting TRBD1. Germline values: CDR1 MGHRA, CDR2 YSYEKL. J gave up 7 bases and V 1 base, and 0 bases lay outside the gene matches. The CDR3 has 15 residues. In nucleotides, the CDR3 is TGCGCCAGCAGCCAAGGGGACAGGGGGAATTCACCCCTCCACTTT. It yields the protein CASSQGDRGNSPLHF.

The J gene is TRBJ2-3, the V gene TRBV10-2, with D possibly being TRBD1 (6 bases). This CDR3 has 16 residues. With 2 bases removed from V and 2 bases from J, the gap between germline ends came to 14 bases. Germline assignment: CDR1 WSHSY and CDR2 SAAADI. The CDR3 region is CASSELLDSHTDTQYF. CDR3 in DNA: TGCGCCAGCAGTGAGCTTCTGGACAGTCACACAGATACGCAGTATTTT.

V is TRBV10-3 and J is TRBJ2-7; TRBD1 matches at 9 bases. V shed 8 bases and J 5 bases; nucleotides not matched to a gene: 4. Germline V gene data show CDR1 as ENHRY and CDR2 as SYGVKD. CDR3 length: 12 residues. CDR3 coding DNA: TGTGCCATCCGGGACAGGGAAGACGAGCAGTACTTC. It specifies CAIRDREDEQYF.

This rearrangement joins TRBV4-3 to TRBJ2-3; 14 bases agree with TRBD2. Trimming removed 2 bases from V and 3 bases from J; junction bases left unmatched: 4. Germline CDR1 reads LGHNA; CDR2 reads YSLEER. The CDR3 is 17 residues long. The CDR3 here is CASSQRLAGGQTDTQYF. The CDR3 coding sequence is TGCGCCAGCAGCCAAAGACTAGCGGGGGGGCAGACAGATACGCAGTATTTT.

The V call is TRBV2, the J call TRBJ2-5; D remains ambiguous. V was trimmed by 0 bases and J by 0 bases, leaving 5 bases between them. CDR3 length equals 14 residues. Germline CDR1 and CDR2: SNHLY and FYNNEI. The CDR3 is CASSEAGHQETQYF. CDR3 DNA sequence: TGTGCCAGCAGTGAAGCGGGCCACCAAGAGACCCAGTACTTC. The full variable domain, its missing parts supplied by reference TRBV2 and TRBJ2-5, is EPEVTQTPSHQVTQMGQEVILRCVPISNHLYFYWYRQILGQKVEFLVSFYNNEISEKSEIFDDQFSVERPDGSNFTLKIRSTKLEDSAMYFCASSEAGHQETQYFGPGTRLLVL.

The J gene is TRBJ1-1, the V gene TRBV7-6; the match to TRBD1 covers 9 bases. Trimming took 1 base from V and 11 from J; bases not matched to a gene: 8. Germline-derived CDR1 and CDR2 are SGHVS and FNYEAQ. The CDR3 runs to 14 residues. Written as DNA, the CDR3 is TGTGCCAGCAGCTTAGGGACAGGGGTTTGGCGGGCTTTCTTT. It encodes CASSLGTGVWRAFF. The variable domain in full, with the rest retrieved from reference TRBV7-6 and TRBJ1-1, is GAGVSQSPRYKVTKRGQDVALRCDPISGHVSLYWYRQALGQGPEFLTYFNYEAQQDKSGLPNDRFSAERPEGSISTLTIQRTEQRDSAMYRCASSLGTGVWRAFFGQGTRLTVV.

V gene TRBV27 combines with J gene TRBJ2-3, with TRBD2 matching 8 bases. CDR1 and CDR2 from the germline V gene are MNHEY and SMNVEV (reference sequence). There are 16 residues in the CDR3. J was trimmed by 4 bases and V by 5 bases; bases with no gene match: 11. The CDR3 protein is CASSPPKGLGADTQYF. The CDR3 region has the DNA TGTGCCAGCAGTCCACCTAAGGGACTAGGGGCAGATACGCAGTATTTT.

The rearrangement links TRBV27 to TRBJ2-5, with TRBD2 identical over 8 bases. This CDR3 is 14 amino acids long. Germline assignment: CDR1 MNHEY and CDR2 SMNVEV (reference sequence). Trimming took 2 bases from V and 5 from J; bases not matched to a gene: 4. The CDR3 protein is CASSLAGGDETQYF. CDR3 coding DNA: TGTGCCAGCAGTTTAGCGGGGGGTGATGAGACCCAGTACTTC.

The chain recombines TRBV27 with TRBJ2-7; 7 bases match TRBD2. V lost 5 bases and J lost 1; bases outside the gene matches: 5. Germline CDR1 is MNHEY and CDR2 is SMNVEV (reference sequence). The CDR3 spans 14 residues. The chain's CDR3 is CASSLLATSYEQYF. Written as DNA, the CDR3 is TGTGCCAGCAGTCTACTAGCGACATCCTACGAGCAGTACTTC.

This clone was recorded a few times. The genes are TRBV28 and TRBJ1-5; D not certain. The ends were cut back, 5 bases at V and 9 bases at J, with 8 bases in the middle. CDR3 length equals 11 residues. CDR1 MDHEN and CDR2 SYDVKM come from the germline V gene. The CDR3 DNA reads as TGTGCCAGCAGTCCGCCCGGGCCCCAGCATTTT. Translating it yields CASSPPGPQHF.

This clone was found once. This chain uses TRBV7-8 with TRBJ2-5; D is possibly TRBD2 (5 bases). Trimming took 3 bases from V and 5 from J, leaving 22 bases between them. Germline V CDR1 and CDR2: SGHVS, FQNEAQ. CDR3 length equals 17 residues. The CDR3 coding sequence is TGTGCCAGCAGCTTTTCACGAGGGCAGGCCCCTGGGGAGACCCAGTACTTC. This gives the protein CASSFSRGQAPGETQYF.

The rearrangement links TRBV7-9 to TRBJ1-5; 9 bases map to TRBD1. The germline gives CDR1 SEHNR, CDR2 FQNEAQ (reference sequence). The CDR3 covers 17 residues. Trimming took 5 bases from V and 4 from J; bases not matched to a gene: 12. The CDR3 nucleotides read TGTGCCAGCAGCGCAAGACCGGGACAGGGTTATAATCAGCCCCAGCATTTT. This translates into CASSARPGQGYNQPQHF. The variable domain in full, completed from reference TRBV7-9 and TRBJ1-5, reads DTGVSQNPRHKITKRGQNVTFRCDPISEHNRLYWYRQTLGQGPEFLTYFQNEAQLEKSRLLSDRFSAERPKGSFSTLEIQRTEQGDSAMYLCASSARPGQGYNQPQHFGDGTRLSIL.

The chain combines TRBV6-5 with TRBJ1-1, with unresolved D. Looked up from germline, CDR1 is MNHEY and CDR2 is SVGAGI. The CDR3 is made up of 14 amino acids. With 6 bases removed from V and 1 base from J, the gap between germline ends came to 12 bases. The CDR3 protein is CASRIHGGNTEAFF. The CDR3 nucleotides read TGTGCCAGCAGAATTCACGGAGGGAACACTGAAGCTTTCTTT.

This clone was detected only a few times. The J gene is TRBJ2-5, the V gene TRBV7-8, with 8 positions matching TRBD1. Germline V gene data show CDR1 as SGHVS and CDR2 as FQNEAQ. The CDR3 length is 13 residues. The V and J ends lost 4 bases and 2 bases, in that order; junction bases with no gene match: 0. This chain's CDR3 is CASSWDRQETQYF. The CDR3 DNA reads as TGTGCCAGCAGCTGGGACAGGCAAGAGACCCAGTACTTC.

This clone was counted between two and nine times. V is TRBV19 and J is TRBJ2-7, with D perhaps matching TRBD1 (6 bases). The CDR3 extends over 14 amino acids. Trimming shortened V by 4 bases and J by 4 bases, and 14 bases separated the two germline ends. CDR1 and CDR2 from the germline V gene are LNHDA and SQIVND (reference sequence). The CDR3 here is CASSTPHRAYEQYF. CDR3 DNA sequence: TGTGCCAGTAGTACCCCGCACAGGGCATACGAGCAGTACTTC.

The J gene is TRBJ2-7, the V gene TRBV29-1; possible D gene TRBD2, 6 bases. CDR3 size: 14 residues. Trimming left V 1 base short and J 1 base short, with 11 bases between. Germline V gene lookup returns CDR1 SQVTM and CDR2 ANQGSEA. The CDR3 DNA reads TGCAGCGTTGAAGGGGTGGCGGGGTCCTACGAGCAGTACTTC. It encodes CSVEGVAGSYEQYF.